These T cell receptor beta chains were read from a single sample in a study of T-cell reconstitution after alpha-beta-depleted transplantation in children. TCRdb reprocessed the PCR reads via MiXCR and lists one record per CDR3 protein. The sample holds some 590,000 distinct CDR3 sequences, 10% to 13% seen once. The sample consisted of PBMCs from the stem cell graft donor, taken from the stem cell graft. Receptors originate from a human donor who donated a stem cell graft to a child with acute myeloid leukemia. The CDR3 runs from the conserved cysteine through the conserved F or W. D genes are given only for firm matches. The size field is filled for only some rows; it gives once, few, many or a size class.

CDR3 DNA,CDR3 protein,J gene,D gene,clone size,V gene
TGTGCCAGCAGCCGGGGAGGGTCCACCAATGAGCAGTTCTTC,CASSRGGSTNEQFF,TRBJ2-1,TRBD2,-,TRBV3-1
TGCAGTTCTAACGGGGTGGCGGGCTCCTACAATGAGCAGTTCTTC,CSSNGVAGSYNEQFF,TRBJ2-1,-,few,TRBV20-1
TGTGCCAGCAGCCAAGCGGGCGTAAACACTGAAGCTTTCTTT,CASSQAGVNTEAFF,TRBJ1-1,-,many,TRBV3-1
TGTGCCAGCAGCGTAGGGGGGGCCAGGGGGTTGAACACTGAAGCTTTCTTT,CASSVGGARGLNTEAFF,TRBJ1-1,TRBD1,many,TRBV9
TGCAGCGTTGAATTAGGAGAGACCCAGTACTTC,CSVELGETQYF,TRBJ2-5,-,-,TRBV29-1
TGCGCCAGCAGCCAAGATCGGGGCAGGGAAGAGACCCAGTACTTC,CASSQDRGREETQYF,TRBJ2-5,-,few,TRBV4-3
TGCAGCGTTGAAAAACTAGCGGGAGGGTCCGAGCAGTACTTC,CSVEKLAGGSEQYF,TRBJ2-7,TRBD2,-,TRBV29-1
TGTGCCACCAGCAGAGGCCGTGATAGCGGGAGGGTGTACGAGCAGTACTTC,CATSRGRDSGRVYEQYF,TRBJ2-7,TRBD2,few,TRBV15
TGTGCCAGTAGTATAAAGTCCGGGACTACCTACAATGAGCAGTTCTTC,CASSIKSGTTYNEQFF,TRBJ2-1,TRBD2,few,TRBV19
TGTGCCAGCAGCCACGGACAGGGGCATAAATTATTC,CASSHGQGHKLF,TRBJ1-2,TRBD1,few,TRBV6-2/TRBV6-3
TGCGCCAGCAGCCAAGATATCCGGGGGACCGGGACTAGCGCATCCTGGGGCACAGATACGCAGTATTTT,CASSQDIRGTGTSASWGTDTQYF,TRBJ2-3,TRBD2,many,TRBV4-3
TGTGCCAGCACCCCTGCCGGGACTCTCTACAATGAGCAGTTCTTC,CASTPAGTLYNEQFF,TRBJ2-1,-,-,TRBV6-1
TGTGCCAGCTTAAGGCTAGCGGGATCCAACGAGCAGTACTTC,CASLRLAGSNEQYF,TRBJ2-7,TRBD2,-,TRBV6-2/TRBV6-3
TGTGCCAGCAGTTCCGGGACTAGCGGGATTCCAAGCACAGATACGCAGTATTTT,CASSSGTSGIPSTDTQYF,TRBJ2-3,TRBD2,few,TRBV6-2/TRBV6-3
TGCGCCAGCAGCGGGGGGGCCGGGACAGCGAACACCGGGGAGCTGTTTTTT,CASSGGAGTANTGELFF,TRBJ2-2,-,few,TRBV5-1
TGCAGCGTCGGGACCTACACTGAAGCTTTCTTT,CSVGTYTEAFF,TRBJ1-1,-,many,TRBV29-1
TGTGCCAGCAGTTCACTAGCGGGGAAGAGCTCTGGGGCCAACGTCCTGACTTTC,CASSSLAGKSSGANVLTF,TRBJ2-6,TRBD2,-,TRBV27
TGTGCCAGCAGTTTCCCCCAGGGCACAGATACGCAGTATTTT,CASSFPQGTDTQYF,TRBJ2-3,-,few,TRBV28
TGTGCCAGCAGTTTTGGAGGGGGCAAAGAGACCCAGTACTTC,CASSFGGGKETQYF,TRBJ2-5,-,many,TRBV12-3/TRBV12-4
TGTGCCAGCAGTTACTCCGCTCTAGCGGGTGACGCGTACGAGCAGTACTTC,CASSYSALAGDAYEQYF,TRBJ2-7,TRBD2,many,TRBV6-5
TGTGCCAGCAGCTCACAGGGGACCGGGGCCAACGTCCTGACTTTC,CASSSQGTGANVLTF,TRBJ2-6,TRBD1,many,TRBV7-9
TGCAGCGTGGGCAGGGGTGTGAACACTGAAGCTTTCTTT,CSVGRGVNTEAFF,TRBJ1-1,-,few,TRBV29-1
TGTGCCAGCAGTGAAAGTAGCGGGGGAAGCACAGATACGCAGTATTTT,CASSESSGGSTDTQYF,TRBJ2-3,TRBD2,-,TRBV25-1
TGCAGCGTTGGAGGGACTAGCTCCTACAATGAGCAGTTCTTC,CSVGGTSSYNEQFF,TRBJ2-1,TRBD2,many,TRBV29-1
TGTGCCACCAGTGATTTGACGGGAGAAGGTCGGCAAGAGACCCAGTACTTC,CATSDLTGEGRQETQYF,TRBJ2-5,-,-,TRBV24-1
TGTGCCAGCAGACCTAGCGGCCTAGAGACCCAGTACTTC,CASRPSGLETQYF,TRBJ2-5,TRBD2,-,TRBV28
TGTGCCAGCAGCTTAGAAAGACTAGCTGCAGAGACCCAGTACTTC,CASSLERLAAETQYF,TRBJ2-5,TRBD2,-,TRBV7-2
TGCAGCGTTTTAAGCGGGAGAATTTCCTACGAGCAGTACTTC,CSVLSGRISYEQYF,TRBJ2-7,TRBD2,-,TRBV29-1
TGTGCCAGCAGCTTAGCTCGGGACCTGAGCTCCTACGAGCAGTACTTC,CASSLARDLSSYEQYF,TRBJ2-7,-,few,TRBV7-2
TGCAGTGCTAGACGAGCGGGAGGCATCACCGGGGAGCTGTTTTTT,CSARRAGGITGELFF,TRBJ2-2,TRBD2,few,TRBV20-1
TGTGCCAGCAGCTTAGTGGGGACTAGCGGAAACACCGGGGAGCTGTTTTTT,CASSLVGTSGNTGELFF,TRBJ2-2,TRBD2,many,TRBV7-2
TGTGCCATCAGTGTAGCGGAAGCGGGTAATGAGCAGTTCTTC,CAISVAEAGNEQFF,TRBJ2-1,-,-,TRBV10-3
TGCGCCAGCAGCTTGGAAGGAGATACGCAGTATTTT,CASSLEGDTQYF,TRBJ2-3,-,many,TRBV5-1
TGTGCCAGCAGCTATTCCAGGGCACACGAGCAGTACTTC,CASSYSRAHEQYF,TRBJ2-7,-,few,TRBV7-2
TGTGCCAGTCTCGGGACGAGTGATGAGCAGTTCTTC,CASLGTSDEQFF,TRBJ2-1,-,-,TRBV7-9
TGCAGCGTGAGGACTAGCGTCAACAATGAGCAGTTCTTC,CSVRTSVNNEQFF,TRBJ2-1,TRBD2,many,TRBV29-1
TGTGCCAGCAGCGTAGGGACTAGCGGGAGTCGGACCGGGGAGCTGTTTTTT,CASSVGTSGSRTGELFF,TRBJ2-2,TRBD2,few,TRBV9
TGCAGTGCAAGTCCGGGGGACTTAGCCAAAAACATTCAGTACTTC,CSASPGDLAKNIQYF,TRBJ2-4,-,few,TRBV20-1
TGTGCCAGCAGCCACGACAGGGTTAGCACAGATACGCAGTATTTT,CASSHDRVSTDTQYF,TRBJ2-3,TRBD1,many,TRBV5-6
TGTGCCAGCAGCGAGGTCGGGGGGGTCGAACAGCCCCAGCATTTT,CASSEVGGVEQPQHF,TRBJ1-5,-,-,TRBV9
TGCAGTGCTAAGCGACAGGGGGGTGACAATTCACCCCTCCACTTT,CSAKRQGGDNSPLHF,TRBJ1-6,TRBD1,-,TRBV20-1
TGTGCCATCAGTGAGGCGCAGGGGAATTCACCCCTCCACTTT,CAISEAQGNSPLHF,TRBJ1-6,-,few,TRBV10-3
TGTGCCAGTAGTAATGGACTAGCGGGAGTGAAGTACTTC,CASSNGLAGVKYF,TRBJ2-7,TRBD2,-,TRBV2
TGTGCCACCAGCAGAGATCAGGGTTTGTTAGTGCAGTACTTC,CATSRDQGLLVQYF,TRBJ2-7,-,many,TRBV15
TGTGCCACCAGCAGAGACACAGGGGCGCGAGGCTACACCTTC,CATSRDTGARGYTF,TRBJ1-2,TRBD1,-,TRBV15
TGCAGCGTTGAAGAGGGCTTAGCGGGAGCGAACACCGGGGAGCTGTTTTTT,CSVEEGLAGANTGELFF,TRBJ2-2,TRBD2,many,TRBV29-1
TGTGCCGGACAGGAGCAAGAGACCCAGTACTTC,CAGQEQETQYF,TRBJ2-5,TRBD1,-,TRBV7-9
TGTGCCAGCAGCCTCCCCTCCGCGGGGGTACCCACAGATACGCAGTATTTT,CASSLPSAGVPTDTQYF,TRBJ2-3,TRBD2,few,TRBV9
TGTGCCAGCAGGAAACAGATCGTCTCTGGAAACACCATATATTTT,CASRKQIVSGNTIYF,TRBJ1-3,-,many,TRBV28
TGCGCCAGCACCCTAGATTCTATCTACGAGCAGTACTTC,CASTLDSIYEQYF,TRBJ2-7,-,many,TRBV5-1
TGCTGTGCTAGAGATTATTCTAGCGGGAGTAGATACAATGAGCAGTTCTTC,CCARDYSSGSRYNEQFF,TRBJ2-1,TRBD2,-,TRBV20-1
TGCGCCAGCAGCTTGGGTGGACTAGCGGGAACAGTGGCCCAGTACTTC,CASSLGGLAGTVAQYF,TRBJ2-5,TRBD2,few,TRBV5-1
TGTGCCACCAGCCGGGTGGACAGGGGGGGCTACGAGCAGTACTTC,CATSRVDRGGYEQYF,TRBJ2-7,TRBD1,-,TRBV15
TGTGCCTGGGGACAGGGACAGCCTCACATCAATGAGCAGTTCTTC,CAWGQGQPHINEQFF,TRBJ2-1,TRBD1,-,TRBV30
TGTGCCAGCAGTTACGGGCGCGGACAGAGCAATCAGCCCCAGCATTTT,CASSYGRGQSNQPQHF,TRBJ1-5,-,-,TRBV6-2/TRBV6-3